This record concerns one T cell receptor (beta chain) sequence. The antigen is undetermined. A read error may produce the germline difference seen at one junction end. The entry originates in a study of cytomegalovirus exposure and HLA in healthy donors. Study conclusions and caveats: Immune exposure was documented only through CMV serostatus. TCR beta sequences reportedly predicted the HLA-A and HLA-B alleles of most subjects accurately. Sequencing had likely introduced a cluster of highly shared sequence variants as an artifact. Roughly even sequencing depth across donors was the assumption behind the presence/absence analyses.

PCR involved 60 Vbeta and 13 Jbeta primers. Generated by immunoSEQ multiplex PCR, the TCRdb table keeps only in-frame clones and is missing some. Among around 87,000 clones, roughly 80% were seen once, and the ten largest hold 1.2%. Input material: PBMCs. The clonotype was recovered from a girl aged 2 to 10 in good health and CMV-seropositive.

The CDR3 region has the DNA TGCGCCAGCAGCCAAGAGGGCTCTGGGGCCAACGTCCTGGCTTTC. This codes for CASSQEGSGANVLAF. The chain couples TRBV4-3 to TRBJ2-6; D possibly corresponds to TRBD1 (5 bases). This CDR3 region has 15 residues. Germline V gives CDR1 LGHNA, CDR2 YSLEER.